This T cell receptor (beta chain) is from a study of graft-versus-host responses after intestinal transplantation. Germline-derived CDR1 and CDR2 are KGHSH and LQKENI. CDR3 length: 14 residues. The data were produced by immunoSEQ multiplex PCR, yet TCRdb's version contains in-frame clones alone and is incomplete. There are tens of thousands of clones in the sample; less than 95% occur only once, and roughly 0.18% lies in the top ten. The study's findings and limits: Recipient bone marrow held GvH clones, some seen earlier in ileum or blood. Declines in HvG clones occurring early post-transplant were associated with peak circulating GvH clone levels.

Of note for this clone: Its antigen is unknown.

Specimen: unstimulated CD4+ T cells sorted from spleen or lymph node cells, collected before transplant. The clonotype was recovered from a human donor who was the organ donor for an intestinal transplant. This chain uses TRBV18 with TRBJ2-5; 12 bases line up with TRBD1. The DNA end is a closer match to TRBJ2-7, so the J assignment may be wrong. CDR3 DNA: TGTGCCAGCTCCCAGGGACAGGGGGCTAACGAGCAGTACTTC. Its translation is CASSQGQGANEQYF.